The T cell receptor beta chain described here comes from a study of T cells after yellow fever vaccination. Study findings and constraints: Post-booster reappearance was seen for most primary-vaccination clones (about 96% CD4, around 88% CD8). Secondary responses were weaker yet peaked faster, day 5 versus 15.

TCRdb used MiXCR to reprocess the 5' RACE reads, holding one entry per CDR3 protein. The sample shows roughly 160,000 distinct CDR3 sequences, approximately 9.7% of them seen only once. The table lists this clonotype with a few counts. Antigen unknown. The TCR sequence derives from a man between 18 and 35 years old who received the YFV17D yellow fever vaccine. The specimen was CD8+ T cells sorted from PBMCs, collected 45 days after the yellow fever booster vaccination.

For the CDR3, the DNA is TGTGCCAGCAGTGGGGACAGTTTTAACACTGAAGCTTTCTTT. Translating gives CASSGDSFNTEAFF. The V and J genes are TRBV25-1 and TRBJ1-1, with TRBD1 matching over 7 bases. The CDR3 spans 14 residues. Germline V gene data show CDR1 as MGHDK and CDR2 as SYGVNS. V shed 4 bases and J 2 bases; nucleotides not matched to a gene: 4. Full variable domain (rest looked up from reference TRBV25-1 and TRBJ1-1): EADIYQTPRYLVIGTGKKITLECSQTMGHDKMYWYQQDPGMELHLIHYSYGVNSTEKGDLSSESTVSRIRTEHFPLTLESARPSHTSQYLCASSGDSFNTEAFFGQGTRLTVV.